The sequence of this T cell receptor (beta chain) was determined in a study of T cells in Graves' hyperthyroidism and ophthalmopathy. Uncontrolled infection, other autoimmune disease, pregnancy or lactation excluded patients. In regard to this clonotype: A single base separates this from a much larger clone, so it may be a read error.

Germline V lookup: CDR1 DFQATT, CDR2 SNEGSKA (reference sequence). The CDR3 is made up of 13 amino acids. Amplification of TCR beta CDR3 regions was performed using RNA transcripts as template. HTBI primers were used for first-round RT-PCR of the TCR CDR3. TCRdb re-derived calls from the multiplex PCR reads in MiXCR, one entry per CDR3 protein. This sample has about 380,000 distinct CDR3 sequences, with around an eighth found just once. The sequence was obtained from a man aged 25 to 40 with Graves' hyperthyroidism that later progressed to Graves' ophthalmopathy. What was sequenced was blood. The chain recombines TRBV20-1 with TRBJ2-3, with D possibly matching TRBD2 (6 bases). CDR3 loop: CGYLGGATDTQYF. For the CDR3, the DNA is TGCGGCTACCTGGGGGGAGCAACAGATACGCAGTATTTT.